These 12 T cell receptor beta chains came from one sample sequenced in a study of blood T cell repertoires in COVID-19. Using immunoSEQ multiplex PCR, the repertoire was profiled, and TCRdb retains in-frame clones only, with some absent. The sample carries about 150,000 clones, approximately 82% recorded once. Source material: peripheral blood. The receptors originated from a woman aged 50 to 60 with acute or convalescent COVID-19.

This rearrangement joins TRBV7-2 to TRBJ1-5; D gene uncertain. From germline, CDR1 is SGHTA and CDR2 FQGNSA. The length of the CDR3 is 14 residues. V gave up 1 base and J gave up 1 base, with 5 bases separating them. DNA of the CDR3: TGTGCCAGCAGCTTAGTCACAAGCAATCAGCCCCAGCATTTT. This translates into CASSLVTSNQPQHF.

Here the CDR3 reads CASSQDLRELQYF. The CDR3 coding sequence is TGCGCCAGCAGCCAAGATCTGAGGGAGCTACAGTACTTC. The genes are TRBV4-3 and TRBJ2-7; a weak D match, TRBD2 (5 bases). Germline V lookup: CDR1 LGHNA, CDR2 YSLEER. The CDR3 is 13 amino acids. Trimming left V 0 bases short and J 10 bases short, with 13 bases between.

The chain carries TRBV5-1 and TRBJ2-7, with unresolved D. The germline V gene has CDR1 SGHRS and CDR2 YFSETQ. The V end was cut by 1 base, the J end by 2 bases, with 7 bases between. The CDR3 has 13 residues. The chain's CDR3 is CASSLSTTYEQYF. CDR3 nucleotides: TGCGCCAGCAGCTTGTCGACAACCTACGAGCAGTACTTC.

The chain carries TRBV14 and TRBJ2-7, with 8 bases aligning to TRBD2. Germline V gives CDR1 SGHDN, CDR2 FVKESK. This CDR3 is 18 amino acids long. V was clipped by 1 base and J by 3 bases; unmatched bases: 14. CDR3 nucleotide sequence: TGTGCCAGCAGCCAAGTCCCCTGGCGGGGGGAACTAGGCTACGAGCAGTACTTC. Its protein product is CASSQVPWRGELGYEQYF.

V gene TRBV19 combines with J gene TRBJ2-5; 8 bases line up with TRBD1. V dropped 1 base and J dropped 5; count of bases not matched to a gene: 3. The CDR3 is 14 amino acids. CDR1 is LNHDA, CDR2 SQIVND, per germline (reference sequence). The CDR3 loop is CASSIGQGAETQYF. CDR3 DNA sequence: TGTGCCAGTAGTATAGGTCAGGGGGCTGAGACCCAGTACTTC.

The chain has TRBV5-6 and TRBJ2-1; 8 nucleotides agree with TRBD2. This CDR3 comprises 12 residues. The germline CDR1 and CDR2 sequences are SGHDT and YYEEEE. The J segment lost 12 bases and the V segment lost 5 bases, leaving 7 bases of the junction unmatched. The CDR3 reads CASSWSGGAQFF. The CDR3 coding sequence is TGTGCCAGCAGTTGGTCGGGAGGGGCGCAGTTCTTC.

This chain links TRBV11-1 with TRBJ2-3; TRBD2 agrees at 9 bases. CDR3 length equals 15 residues. Per germline, CDR1 SGHAT and CDR2 FQDESV (reference sequence). Unmatched junction bases numbered 7, after V lost 5 bases and J lost 4 bases. The CDR3 DNA is TGTGCCAGCAGCGAACCGGGACTAGCATCAGATACGCAGTATTTT. Translated: CASSEPGLASDTQYF.

The chain employs TRBV2 and TRBJ2-5, with a tentative D call TRBD2 (6 bases). Germline CDR1 is SNHLY and CDR2 is FYNNEI. V was trimmed by 8 bases and J by 2 bases, leaving 12 bases between them. The CDR3 contains 13 residues. The DNA of the CDR3 is TGTGCCAGCCGAAAGCGGGTTCAAGAGACCCAGTACTTC. Translated: CASRKRVQETQYF. The full variable domain, rest sourced from reference TRBV2 and TRBJ2-5, is EPEVTQTPSHQVTQMGQEVILRCVPISNHLYFYWYRQILGQKVEFLVSFYNNEISEKSEIFDDQFSVERPDGSNFTLKIRSTKLEDSAMYFCASRKRVQETQYFGPGTRLLVL.

The rearrangement joins TRBV9 to TRBJ1-2; weak D call: TRBD1 (5 bases). In germline, CDR1 is SGDLS, CDR2 YYNGEE. The CDR3 runs 14 residues. V shed 0 bases and J shed 5 bases, with 11 bases lying between them. In DNA, the CDR3 is TGTGCCAGCAGCGTAGGGCAGGGCCGGTATGGCTACACCTTC. Amino acids: CASSVGQGRYGYTF.

The chain recombines TRBV7-9 with TRBJ1-1; D remains ambiguous. Germline-derived CDR1 and CDR2 are SEHNR and FQNEAQ (reference sequence). V was trimmed by 7 bases and J by 5 bases, leaving 8 bases between them. This CDR3 comprises 11 residues. CDR3 amino acids: CASTGGTEAFF. CDR3 nucleotides: TGTGCCAGCACCGGAGGGACTGAAGCTTTCTTT.

The chain joins TRBV4-2 to TRBJ2-2; D possibly corresponds to TRBD1 (6 bases). CDR1 LGHNA and CDR2 YNFKEQ come from the germline V gene. The V and J ends lost 4 bases and 5 bases respectively, with 11 bases between them. The CDR3 runs 14 residues. CDR3: CASSLFRGTGELFF. The CDR3 nucleotides are TGTGCCAGCAGCCTCTTCAGGGGAACCGGGGAGCTGTTTTTT.

The genes are TRBV5-4 and TRBJ2-2; the D gene is possibly TRBD1 (6 bases). Germline values: CDR1 SGHNT, CDR2 YYREEE (reference sequence). Deletions cut 3 bases from V and 7 bases from J, with 10 bases between. The CDR3 covers 13 residues. The CDR3 spells CASSYVRGGELFF. As DNA, the CDR3 is TGTGCCAGCAGCTACGTCAGGGGCGGGGAGCTGTTTTTT.